This is a list of T cell receptor beta chains from one sample in a study of blood T cell repertoires in COVID-19. The repertoire was sequenced with immunoSEQ multiplex PCR; TCRdb's copy has only in-frame clones and lacks some. Among 350,000 to 450,000 clones listed, 85% were seen once. The sample consisted of peripheral blood. These receptors were taken from a woman under 30 with acute or convalescent COVID-19. Both conserved end residues are part of each CDR3. The D gene is left open where the match is weak. Size is stated for part of the rows, as once, few or many counts, or as a class when the clone is expanded.

abundance	j_gene	v_gene	d_gene	CDR3nt	CDR3aa
.	TRBJ1-2	TRBV9	.	TGTGCCAGCAAACGCGACTATGGCTACACCTTC	CASKRDYGYTF
.	TRBJ2-7	TRBV18	TRBD1	TGTGCCAGCTCACCACCCTCAGGGGGCGGCCACGAGCAGTACTTC	CASSPPSGGGHEQYF
.	TRBJ1-3	TRBV9	.	TGTGCCAGCAGCGTAGCTCAGGGCTCTGGAAACACCATATATTTT	CASSVAQGSGNTIYF
.	TRBJ2-7	TRBV5-4	TRBD1	TGTGCCAGCAGCTTGGGGGACAGGGCCTACGAGCAGTACTTC	CASSLGDRAYEQYF
once	TRBJ2-1	TRBV30	TRBD2	TGTGCCTGGACCGATCCGGGACTAGCTAGGAATGAGCAGTTCTTC	CAWTDPGLARNEQFF
.	TRBJ1-2	TRBV12-3/TRBV12-4	TRBD1	TGTGCCAGCCGGGACAGCGTTCCCTATCGCTACACCTTC	CASRDSVPYRYTF
once	TRBJ2-2	TRBV27	TRBD2	TGTGCCAGCAGTTTCGGCGGTAGCGGGAGTGGGGAGCTGTTTTTT	CASSFGGSGSGELFF
few	TRBJ1-5	TRBV19	.	TGTGCCAGTACCAGGGGCAATCAGCCCCAGCATTTT	CASTRGNQPQHF
.	TRBJ1-1	TRBV4-1	TRBD1	TGCGCCAGCAGCCAAGATTACAGGGGGCAAGGTGAAGCTTTCTTT	CASSQDYRGQGEAFF
.	TRBJ1-3	TRBV9	.	TGTGCCAGCAGCGTAGGAGGGTACCCTGGAAACACCATATATTTT	CASSVGGYPGNTIYF